This entry describes one T cell receptor beta chain. Its cognate antigen is unknown. This entry belongs to a study of OX40 agonist ivuxolimab in advanced cancers. Study at large: A history of anti-PD-1, anti-PD-L1 or anti-CTLA-4 therapy was acceptable, and 30% to 45% had some. Overall study results and limits: In CD8+ T cells, expanded clones were on average more numerous than in CD4+.

This CDR3 has 14 amino acids. Trimming left V 0 bases short and J 5 bases short, with 10 bases between. Germline V CDR1 and CDR2: KGHSH, LQKENI. Sequencing used immunoSEQ multiplex PCR; TCRdb keeps in-frame clones, though not all of them. The repertoire holds roughly 60,000 clones, with roughly 80% as singletons. The gene calls are TRBV18 and TRBJ1-2; no clear D gene. The clonotype was recovered from an adult with an advanced solid tumor such as melanoma, head and neck, liver or kidney cancer. The sequences come from CD4+ or CD8+ T cells sorted from blood, collected in a trial of the OX40 agonist ivuxolimab. DNA for the CDR3: TGTGCCAGCTCACCACCGGAGGGTTTGTATGGCTACACCTTC. This sequence encodes CASSPPEGLYGYTF.